The 7 T cell receptor beta chains presented below share a single source sample, sequenced in a study of breast tumors, draining lymph nodes, adjacent tissues. Breast cancer patients provided tissue from their axillary draining lymph nodes. Via MiXCR, TCRdb re-called the multiplex PCR reads, giving one row per CDR3 protein. The sample carries 100,000 or so distinct CDR3 sequences, about 20% recorded once. Sequenced sample: axillary lymph node tissue. These receptors all come from a female donor with breast cancer. Some clones in this sample may be carry-over from other donors' samples.

This clonotype was counted only a few times. This may be a read error: a much more frequent sequence differs by one nucleotide. This rearrangement joins TRBV5-6 to TRBJ2-7; TRBD1 aligns across 12 bases. Germline assignment: CDR1 SGHDT and CDR2 YYEEEE. This CDR3 contains 15 residues. Trimming took 4 bases from V and 5 from J; bases not matched to a gene: 7. The CDR3, as DNA: TGTGCCAGCAGCGGGGGGACAGGGGGCGCACACGAGCAGTACTTC. Translating gives CASSGGTGGAHEQYF.

This clonotype showed up many times. The CDR3 DNA reads TGTGCCAGCAGCCAAGTGCCTCAGGGAACTGAGCAGTACTTC. Its translation is CASSQVPQGTEQYF. The chain couples TRBV3-1 to TRBJ2-7, with a weak D call TRBD1 (5 bases). Germline CDR1 reads LGHDT; CDR2 reads YNNKEL (reference sequence). This CDR3 has 14 amino acids. V lost 1 base to trimming and J lost 7 bases, with 14 bases between them.

This clonotype was counted at least ten times. At one end the junction does not follow the germline gene, possibly because of a read error. The chain links TRBV7-7 to TRBJ2-1; D unresolved. The germline gives CDR1 SSHAT, CDR2 FNYEAQ (reference sequence). The CDR3 loop spans 13 amino acids. CDR3 residues: CASSLVQNNEQFF. The CDR3 DNA sequence: TGTGCTAGCAGCTTAGTACAGAACAATGAGCAGTTCTTC.

As to this clonotype: A much larger clone sits a single nucleotide away, making a read error possible. This chain links TRBV6-5 with TRBJ1-5; D might be TRBD1 (5 bases). V was shortened by 5 bases and J by 5 bases, with 13 bases between the two germline ends. The germline gives CDR1 MNHEY, CDR2 SVGAGI. This CDR3 has 14 residues. CDR3 protein: CASSAGWGDQPQHF. The CDR3 DNA follows: TGTGCCAGCAGTGCGGGCTGGGGCGATCAGCCCCAGCATTTT.

The chain uses TRBV4-1 and TRBJ1-1, with D possibly being TRBD1 (5 bases). CDR3 size: 13 residues. Per germline, CDR1 MGHRA and CDR2 YSYEKL. Trimming removed 3 bases from V and 7 bases from J, with 12 bases in between. The CDR3 coding sequence is TGCGCCAGCAGCCAGGAAATAACAGGTGAAGCTTTCTTT. It is translated as CASSQEITGEAFF.

The table lists this clonotype with many counts. The chain joins TRBV30 to TRBJ2-7, with 11 bases fitting TRBD2. CDR1 GTSNPN and CDR2 SVGIG come from the germline V gene (reference sequence). The V segment lost 3 bases and the J segment 8 bases; nucleotides outside the gene matches: 9. The CDR3 has 14 amino acids. The CDR3 nucleotides read TGTGCCTGGAGCGGGACTAGCGGAACTACGAAGCAGTACTTC. Encoded protein: CAWSGTSGTTKQYF. The full variable domain, completed using reference TRBV30 and TRBJ2-7, is SQTIHQWPATLVQPVGSPLSLECTVEGTSNPNLYWYRQAAGRGLQLLFYSVGIGQISSEVPQNLSASRPQDRQFILSSKKLLLSDSGFYLCAWSGTSGTTKQYFGPGTRLTVT.

The chain has TRBV20-1 and TRBJ2-3; 10 nucleotides agree with TRBD2. V was clipped by 0 bases and J by 7 bases; unmatched bases: 4. From germline, CDR1 is DFQATT and CDR2 SNEGSKA (reference sequence). The CDR3 is 14 residues long. As DNA, the CDR3 is TGCAGTGCTAGAGATACTAGCGGGGATTATACGCAGTATTTT. It codes for CSARDTSGDYTQYF.